This TCR beta chain was retrieved from a study of T-cell reconstitution after alpha-beta-depleted transplantation in children. Preparation of the TCRbeta library was carried out with unique molecular identifiers. TCRdb redid the calling of the PCR reads with MiXCR, one entry per CDR3 protein. This sample has about 110,000 distinct CDR3 sequences, with 5.5% to 6.5% found just once. The CDR3 contains 15 residues. V lost 6 bases to trimming and J lost 5 bases; unmatched junction nucleotides: 7. In this sample, this clonotype turned up many times. Antigen: not known. The study, taken as a whole, reports: Newly made T cells mostly supplied T-cell counts and diversity one year after transplant.

This chain uses TRBV12-3 or TRBV12-4 with TRBJ2-5; 12 bases match TRBD2. This receptor was taken from a male patient aged 2-15 years who had a stem cell transplant for acute lymphoblastic leukemia, so the T cells may come from the graft donor. The specimen comprised PBMCs, mostly from graft donor cells, sampled 360 days after TCRalphabeta/CD19-depleted stem cell transplant. The CDR3 DNA reads TGTGCCAGCAGCTCTAGCGGGAGGGCCGGGGAGACCCAGTACTTC. This codes for CASSSSGRAGETQYF.